This record covers a single T cell receptor delta chain. The antigen remains undetermined. This sample stems from a study of human gamma delta and Vdelta1 T cells. TCRdb reanalysed the PCR reads via CATT. The table lists some 14,000 delta-chain clones, roughly 45% of them singletons. Germline CDR1 TSWWSYY, CDR2 QGS. The CDR3 has 19 residues. V shed 2 bases and J 3 bases; nucleotides not matched to a gene: 15. The source material was Vdelta1 gamma-delta T cells from blood grown in culture (DOT cells). The source is a human donor in good health. The V gene is TRDV1, the J gene TRDJ1; 10 bases are a match to TRDD3. The DNA for the CDR3 is TGTGCTCTTGGGGAAATTGAGGGGGATACGTCTGCGTCCCCCGATAAACTCATCTTT. This sequence encodes CALGEIEGDTSASPDKLIF.